This T cell receptor (beta chain) came from a study of blood T cell repertoires in COVID-19 (dated by TCRdb to about 2020). In terms of the full investigation: Samples covering the acute and convalescent phases of COVID-19 were provided by collaborators in the United States, Italy and Spain. Where available, HLA class I and class II types were obtained from metadata supplied by the sample provider rather than from assay-based typing. Subjects who had been exposed to COVID-19, were actively infected with it, or had recovered from it provided the deeply sampled blood TCRbeta repertoires that made up the dataset. The material from the prospective study consisted of cDNA or gDNA derived from T cells, B-cell-depleted T cells, or PBMCs. Sample metadata almost always included a de-identified subject ID, COVID-19 status, age in years and sex. Samples came from the ongoing ImmuneRACE study (first 160 participants) plus 1,254 subjects from 6 global collaborators. The repertoires were released in a freely available public database meant as a resource for research on the immune response to SARS-CoV-2. Study-wide conclusions, independent of this receptor: How much clinical and demographic metadata was included differed by source and by participant, and the metadata was provided uncurated.

Here V drops 7 bases and J drops 9 bases, and the junction holds 17 bases not matched to any gene. CDR1 and CDR2, per the germline V gene, are SGHDN and FVKESK. The CDR3 runs 16 residues from the cysteine to the phenylalanine. Solely the CDR3 DNA is kept, with 48 bases framed from the first base. As regards this clone: No cognate antigen has been identified for it. Qualities for individual bases were not recorded, and no much larger clone is one base off.

Each collaborating institution followed its own protocols to collect whole blood in K2EDTA tubes. For TCRbeta analysis, collaborators shipped samples as frozen whole blood, isolated PBMCs, or DNA extracted from either of those sample types. TCRbeta CDR3 regions were amplified from genomic DNA using the immunoSEQ Assay, a bias-controlled multiplex PCR. The source study handled its data this way. Nucleated cell counts per sample were estimated from amplification of reference gene primers within the assay. To quantify the absolute abundance of each unique TCRbeta CDR3 rearrangement, sequence reads were collapsed and filtered. For each sample, productive Simpson clonality was calculated by taking the square root of Simpson's diversity index across productive rearrangements. Imported from immuneACCESS, the table was reduced by TCRdb to in-frame sequences with V and J called. These copies leave out some clones; in studies compared against another copy, an unresolved V gene accounts for under half, and the cause of the remainder is not known. V and J calls and clone size are those listed in that table; D and trimming were worked out from the DNA. This sample holds about 120,000 clones; approximately 87% were observed only once. The ten largest clones add up to about 2% of the sample.

The chain was built from TRBV14 and TRBJ2-1; 8 bases in the junction line up with TRBD2. Sample: peripheral blood. The TCR comes from a woman aged 45-60 years with acute or convalescent COVID-19. The DNA sequence is given as TGTGCCAGCACCCTGAGGTGGCGGGAGGCCGTTGGTGAGCAGTTCTTC. Translated, this gives CASTLRWREAVGEQFF.